A selection of T cell receptor beta chains follows, all from one sample in a study of blood T cell repertoires in COVID-19. Measured with immunoSEQ multiplex PCR; TCRdb has only the in-frame clones, and not every one. This table holds about 88,000 clones, about 85% found once. The sequenced sample consisted of peripheral blood. These receptors all stem from a woman aged 70 to 79 with acute or convalescent COVID-19. Both conserved end residues are part of each CDR3. Fields, in order: D gene, J gene, clone size, V gene, CDR3 protein, CDR3 DNA. A D gene is named only where the DNA matches it firmly. Not every row has a clone size; where given, it reads once, few, many or a size class.

TRBD1 TRBJ1-1 NA TRBV15 CATSRTGFDTEAFF TGTGCCACCAGCAGGACAGGGTTTGACACTGAAGCTTTCTTT
TRBD2 TRBJ2-2 NA TRBV3-1/TRBV3-2 CASSQDSGLRTGELFF TGTGCCAGCAGCCAAGATAGCGGGTTACGGACCGGGGAGCTGTTTTTT
TRBD1 TRBJ2-3 NA TRBV4-1 CASSQDRDRTDTQYF TGCGCCAGCAGCCAAGATAGGGACAGGACAGATACGCAGTATTTT
NA TRBJ1-2 NA TRBV19 CASSSGQYYGYTF TGTGCCAGTAGTTCCGGACAGTACTATGGCTACACCTTC
TRBD2 TRBJ2-1 NA TRBV28 CASSFNRGVTGGEQFF TGTGCCAGCAGTTTCAACCGGGGGGTGACTGGGGGAGAGCAGTTCTTC
NA TRBJ2-2 NA TRBV14 CASSQVVASNTGELFF TGTGCCAGCAGCCAAGTTGTTGCGTCTAACACCGGGGAGCTGTTTTTT
TRBD1 TRBJ2-3 NA TRBV5-6 CASSLFGTGASTDTQYF TGTGCCAGCAGCTTATTCGGGACAGGAGCTAGCACAGATACGCAGTATTTT
NA TRBJ2-3 NA TRBV2 CASSGESTDTQYF TGTGCCAGCAGCGGGGAGAGCACAGATACGCAGTATTTT
TRBD2 TRBJ2-2 few TRBV19 CATARSGGLTTGELFF TGTGCCACCGCTCGCTCGGGGGGGCTGACCACCGGGGAGCTGTTTTTT
TRBD1 TRBJ2-4 NA TRBV5-4 CASSSSGQGKNIQYF TGTGCCAGCAGCTCATCGGGACAGGGAAAAAACATTCAGTACTTC
TRBD2 TRBJ2-1 NA TRBV18 CASSPQGAGAGEQFF TGTGCCAGCTCACCCCAGGGAGCGGGAGCGGGTGAGCAGTTCTTC
NA TRBJ2-6 NA TRBV3-1/TRBV3-2 CASSQGPPGANVLTF TGTGCCAGCAGCCAAGGGCCTCCTGGGGCCAACGTCCTGACTTTC
TRBD1 TRBJ1-1 NA TRBV18 CASSPREQGAGTEAFF TGTGCCAGCTCACCAAGGGAACAGGGGGCTGGCACTGAAGCTTTCTTT
TRBD1 TRBJ1-1 NA TRBV6-2/TRBV6-3 CASSYRFTGTAYTEAFF TGTGCCAGCAGTTACCGCTTTACCGGGACAGCCTACACTGAAGCTTTCTTT
NA TRBJ2-5 NA TRBV7-9 CASSLSGGNQETQYF TGTGCCAGCAGCTTAAGTGGGGGGAACCAAGAGACCCAGTACTTC
TRBD1 TRBJ2-5 NA TRBV5-4 CASSVQGSETQYF TGTGCCAGCAGCGTACAGGGGAGCGAGACCCAGTACTTC
TRBD2 TRBJ2-1 many TRBV19 CASSMSSGGYNEQFF TGTGCCAGTAGTATGTCCAGCGGGGGTTACAATGAGCAGTTCTTC
TRBD2 TRBJ2-1 NA TRBV6-4 CASSSGTSGYNEQFF TGTGCCAGCAGTTCCGGGACTAGCGGCTACAATGAGCAGTTCTTC
NA TRBJ1-6 NA TRBV29-1 CSVSEDSYNSPLHF TGCAGCGTGTCAGAGGACAGCTATAATTCACCCCTCCACTTT
NA TRBJ1-4 NA TRBV30 CAWSGAGALRANEKLFF TGTGCCTGGAGCGGGGCAGGGGCTCTTAGGGCTAATGAAAAACTGTTTTTT
NA TRBJ2-5 NA TRBV5-1 CASSLAEPEETQYF TGCGCCAGCAGCTTGGCAGAACCAGAAGAGACCCAGTACTTC
NA TRBJ2-3 NA TRBV7-6 CASSPRGSGTDTQYF TGTGCCAGCAGCCCCCGGGGGTCGGGCACAGATACGCAGTATTTT
TRBD1 TRBJ2-1 NA TRBV24-1 CATSDLGQGDNEQFF TGTGCCACCAGTGATTTGGGACAGGGGGACAATGAGCAGTTCTTC
TRBD1 TRBJ2-2 NA TRBV7-2 CARADRGGGELFF TGTGCCAGGGCGGACAGGGGAGGCGGGGAGCTGTTTTTT
TRBD2 TRBJ2-4 NA TRBV28 CASNGQRGAKNIQYF TGTGCCAGCAACGGCCAGCGGGGGGCCAAAAACATTCAGTACTTC
TRBD2 TRBJ2-3 NA TRBV15 CATSRVRGGQSTDTQYF TGTGCCACCAGCAGAGTCCGGGGGGGCCAAAGCACAGATACGCAGTATTTT
NA TRBJ1-2 NA TRBV2 CASREQYSGNYGYTF TGTGCCAGCAGGGAGCAATACTCCGGAAACTATGGCTACACCTTC
NA TRBJ2-1 few TRBV7-8 CASSLAGGAEQFF TGTGCCAGCAGCTTAGCGGGGGGGGCTGAGCAGTTCTTC
TRBD2 TRBJ2-1 NA TRBV12-3/TRBV12-4 CASTGLAYNEQFF TGTGCCAGCACGGGACTAGCCTACAATGAGCAGTTCTTC
NA TRBJ1-1 NA TRBV4-2 CASSRDTRNTEAFF TGTGCCAGCAGCCGAGACACTCGGAACACTGAAGCTTTCTTT
TRBD2 TRBJ2-3 NA TRBV19 CASSMPATSPFTDTQYF TGTGCCAGTAGTATGCCAGCGACTAGCCCGTTCACAGATACGCAGTATTTT
NA TRBJ2-2 NA TRBV11-2 CASSFRFQGGSSGELFF TGTGCCAGCAGCTTCCGGTTTCAGGGGGGTTCGTCCGGGGAGCTGTTTTTT
TRBD1 TRBJ1-5 NA TRBV7-8 CASSLGATGGGNQPQHF TGTGCCAGCAGCCTTGGGGCTACAGGGGGGGGCAATCAGCCCCAGCATTTT
TRBD1 TRBJ1-2 NA TRBV4-1 CASSQGGTGDYGYTF TGCGCCAGCAGCCAGGGGGGGACAGGGGACTATGGCTACACCTTC
TRBD2 TRBJ2-3 NA TRBV7-2 CASSLESGRVTDTQYF TGTGCCAGCAGCTTAGAAAGCGGGAGGGTCACAGATACGCAGTATTTT
NA TRBJ1-2 NA TRBV6-2/TRBV6-3 CASSYSQGRSQPYGYTF TGTGCCAGCAGTTACTCCCAGGGGAGATCTCAGCCCTATGGCTACACCTTC
NA TRBJ2-1 NA TRBV7-9 CASSLAGPSNEQFF TGTGCCAGCAGCTTAGCGGGGCCCAGCAATGAGCAGTTCTTC
NA TRBJ2-1 once TRBV11-3 CASSLGATRFWQFF TGTGCCAGCAGCTTAGGCGCGACTAGATTTTGGCAGTTCTTC
TRBD1 TRBJ1-2 NA TRBV5-1 CASSWTTTGTYGYTF TGCGCCAGCAGCTGGACGACGACAGGGACCTATGGCTACACCTTC
NA TRBJ2-2 NA TRBV3-1/TRBV3-2 CASSQFAGDTGELFF TGTGCCAGCAGCCAATTCGCAGGGGACACCGGGGAGCTGTTTTTT
NA TRBJ1-6 few TRBV7-2 CASSSPTGGRGPLHF TGTGCCAGCAGCTCCCCGACGGGGGGCCGGGGTCCCCTCCACTTT
TRBD1 TRBJ2-5 NA TRBV15 CATSRGGQINQETQYF TGTGCCACCAGCAGAGGGGGACAGATAAACCAAGAGACCCAGTACTTC
TRBD1 TRBJ2-1 NA TRBV5-4 CASSRWGTGNEQFF TGTGCCAGCAGCCGGTGGGGGACAGGCAATGAGCAGTTCTTC
TRBD1 TRBJ2-5 NA TRBV5-4 CATYRGTSLETQYF TGTGCCACTTACAGGGGCACTTCGCTGGAGACCCAGTACTTC
NA TRBJ2-5 NA TRBV19 CASSPPLDRLETQYF TGTGCCAGTAGTCCTCCCTTAGACCGACTAGAGACCCAGTACTTC
NA TRBJ2-1 NA TRBV14 CASSQVSGAGEQFF TGTGCCAGCAGCCAAGTGTCCGGCGCGGGTGAGCAGTTCTTC
NA TRBJ2-5 NA TRBV25-1 CASSESSETQYF TGTGCCAGCAGTGAAAGCTCTGAGACCCAGTACTTC
NA TRBJ1-6 once TRBV25-1 CASGAGYNSPLHF TGTGCCTCAGGCGCAGGCTATAATTCACCCCTCCACTTT
NA TRBJ1-4 NA TRBV3-1/TRBV3-2 CASSQDYGGRLWEKLFF TGTGCCAGCAGCCAAGATTACGGGGGGCGGTTATGGGAAAAACTGTTTTTT